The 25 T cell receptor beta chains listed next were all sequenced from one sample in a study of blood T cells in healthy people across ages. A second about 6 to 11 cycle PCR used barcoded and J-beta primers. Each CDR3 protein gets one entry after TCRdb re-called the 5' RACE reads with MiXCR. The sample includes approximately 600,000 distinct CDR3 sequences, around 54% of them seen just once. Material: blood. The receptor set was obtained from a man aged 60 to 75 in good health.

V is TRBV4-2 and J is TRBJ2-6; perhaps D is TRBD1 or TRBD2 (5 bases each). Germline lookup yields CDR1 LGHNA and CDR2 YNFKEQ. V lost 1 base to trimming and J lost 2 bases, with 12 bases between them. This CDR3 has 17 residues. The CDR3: CASSQGGGVAGANVLTF. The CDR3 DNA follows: TGTGCCAGCAGCCAAGGTGGGGGTGTGGCTGGGGCCAACGTCCTGACTTTC.

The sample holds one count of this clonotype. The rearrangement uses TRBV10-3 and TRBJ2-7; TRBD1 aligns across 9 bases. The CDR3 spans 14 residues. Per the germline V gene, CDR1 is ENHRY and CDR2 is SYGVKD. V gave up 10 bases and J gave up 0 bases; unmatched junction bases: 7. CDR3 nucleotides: TGTGCCACCATGACAGGGGGACACTCCTACGAGCAGTACTTC. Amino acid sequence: CATMTGGHSYEQYF.

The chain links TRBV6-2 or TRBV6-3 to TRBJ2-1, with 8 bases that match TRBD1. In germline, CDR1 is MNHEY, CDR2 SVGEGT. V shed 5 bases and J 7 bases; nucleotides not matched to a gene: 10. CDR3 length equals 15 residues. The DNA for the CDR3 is TGTGCCAGCAGTCGGCCGGGACAGGCGGGAAATGAGCAGTTCTTC. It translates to CASSRPGQAGNEQFF.

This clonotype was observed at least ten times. CDR3 sequence reads: CSARGAGGAYEQYF. The CDR3 DNA sequence: TGCAGTGCTAGAGGGGCAGGGGGCGCCTACGAGCAGTACTTC. The chain employs TRBV20-1 and TRBJ2-7; 8 nucleotides match TRBD1. The CDR3 is 14 residues long. In germline, CDR1 is DFQATT, CDR2 SNEGSKA (reference sequence). Trimming cost V 1 base and J 2 bases; bases outside gene matches: 4.

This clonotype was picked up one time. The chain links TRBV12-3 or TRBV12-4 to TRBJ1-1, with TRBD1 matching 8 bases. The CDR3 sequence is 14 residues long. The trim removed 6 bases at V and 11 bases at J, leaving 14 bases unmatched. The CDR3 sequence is CASREAGGAERAFF. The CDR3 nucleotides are TGTGCCAGCAGGGAGGCAGGGGGCGCGGAACGGGCTTTCTTT.

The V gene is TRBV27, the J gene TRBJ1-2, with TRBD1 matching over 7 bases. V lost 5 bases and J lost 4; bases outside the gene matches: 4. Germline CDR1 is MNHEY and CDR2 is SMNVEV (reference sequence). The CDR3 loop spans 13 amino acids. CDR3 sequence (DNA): TGTGCCAGCAGTACACAGGGGTTCTATGGCTACACCTTC. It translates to CASSTQGFYGYTF.

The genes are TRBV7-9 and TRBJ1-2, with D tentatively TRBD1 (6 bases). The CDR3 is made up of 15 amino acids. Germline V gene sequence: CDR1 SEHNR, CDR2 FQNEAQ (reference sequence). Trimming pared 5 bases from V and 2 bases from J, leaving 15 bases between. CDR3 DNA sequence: TGTGCCAGCAGCCCTCAACATACAGGGAACTATGGCTACACCTTC. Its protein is CASSPQHTGNYGYTF.

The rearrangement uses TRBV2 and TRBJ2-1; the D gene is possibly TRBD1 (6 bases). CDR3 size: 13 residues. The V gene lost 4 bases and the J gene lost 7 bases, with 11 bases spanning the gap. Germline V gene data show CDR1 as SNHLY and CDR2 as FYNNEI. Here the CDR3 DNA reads TGTGCCAGCAGTGCTAGGGGGTTGAATGAGCAGTTCTTC. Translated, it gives CASSARGLNEQFF.

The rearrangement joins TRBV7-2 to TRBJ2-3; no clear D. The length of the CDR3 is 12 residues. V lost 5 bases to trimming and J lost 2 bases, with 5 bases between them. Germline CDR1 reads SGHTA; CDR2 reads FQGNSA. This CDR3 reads CASSKNTDTQYF. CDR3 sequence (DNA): TGTGCCAGCAGCAAGAACACAGATACGCAGTATTTT.

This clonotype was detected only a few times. The CDR3: CASSTTRATDTQYF. CDR3 nucleotides: TGTGCCAGCAGCACGACTAGAGCCACAGATACGCAGTATTTT. The rearrangement uses TRBV7-2 and TRBJ2-3, with a possible D match to TRBD2 (6 bases). The CDR3 has 14 amino acids. CDR1 is SGHTA and CDR2 is FQGNSA in the germline V gene. The V end lost 5 bases, the J end lost 2 bases, and 11 bases lay between the germline ends.

CDR3 residues: CASSPTRQGQETQYF. The CDR3 nucleotides are TGCGCCAGCAGCCCGACGCGACAGGGCCAAGAGACCCAGTACTTC. The rearrangement links TRBV4-1 to TRBJ2-5; 7 bases align to TRBD1. The V segment lost 4 bases and the J segment 1 base; nucleotides outside the gene matches: 6. CDR1 MGHRA and CDR2 YSYEKL come from the germline V gene. CDR3 length: 15 residues.

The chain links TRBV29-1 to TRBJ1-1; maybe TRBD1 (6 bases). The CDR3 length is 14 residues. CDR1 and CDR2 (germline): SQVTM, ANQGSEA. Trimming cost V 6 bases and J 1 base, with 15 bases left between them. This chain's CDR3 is CSVCGGSQNTEAFF. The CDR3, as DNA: TGCAGCGTGTGCGGGGGCTCTCAGAACACTGAAGCTTTCTTT.

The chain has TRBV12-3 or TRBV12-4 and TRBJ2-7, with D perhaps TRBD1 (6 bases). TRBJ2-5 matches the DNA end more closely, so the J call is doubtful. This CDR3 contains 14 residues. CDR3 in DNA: TGTGCCAGCAGTTTTACAGGAAGGGGGGAGACCCAGTACTTC. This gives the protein CASSFTGRGETQYF.

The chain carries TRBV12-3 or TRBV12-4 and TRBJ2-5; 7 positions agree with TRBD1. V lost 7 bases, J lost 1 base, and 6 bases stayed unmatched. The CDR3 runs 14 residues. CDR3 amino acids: CASIQGVRQETQYF. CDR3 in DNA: TGTGCCAGCATCCAGGGGGTACGCCAAGAGACCCAGTACTTC.

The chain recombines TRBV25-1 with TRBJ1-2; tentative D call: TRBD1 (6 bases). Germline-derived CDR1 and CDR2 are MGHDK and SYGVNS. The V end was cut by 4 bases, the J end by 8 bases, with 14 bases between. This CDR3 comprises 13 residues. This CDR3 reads CASSALGTLGYTF. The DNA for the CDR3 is TGTGCCAGCAGTGCCTTGGGGACACTAGGCTACACCTTC.

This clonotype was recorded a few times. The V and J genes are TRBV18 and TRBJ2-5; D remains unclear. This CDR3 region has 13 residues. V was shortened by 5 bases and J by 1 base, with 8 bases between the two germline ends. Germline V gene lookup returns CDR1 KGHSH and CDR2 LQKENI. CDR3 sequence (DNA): TGTGCCAGCTCATCAACGGGCCAAGAGACCCAGTACTTC. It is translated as CASSSTGQETQYF. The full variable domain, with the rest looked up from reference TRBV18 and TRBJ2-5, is NAGVMQNPRHLVRRRGQEARLRCSPMKGHSHVYWYRQLPEEGLKFMVYLQKENIIDESGMPKERFSAEFPKEGPSILRIQQVVRGDSAAYFCASSSTGQETQYFGPGTRLLVL.

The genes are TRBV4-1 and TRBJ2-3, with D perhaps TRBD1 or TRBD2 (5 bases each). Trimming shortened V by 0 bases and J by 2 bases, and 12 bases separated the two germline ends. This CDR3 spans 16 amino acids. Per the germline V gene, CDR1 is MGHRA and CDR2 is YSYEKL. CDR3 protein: CASSQDVGATTDTQYF. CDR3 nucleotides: TGCGCCAGCAGCCAAGACGTCGGGGCCACCACAGATACGCAGTATTTT.

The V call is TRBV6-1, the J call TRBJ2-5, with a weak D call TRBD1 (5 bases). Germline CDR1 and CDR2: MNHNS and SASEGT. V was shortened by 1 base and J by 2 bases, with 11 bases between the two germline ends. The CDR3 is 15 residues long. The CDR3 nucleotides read TGTGCCAGCAGTGAAGGGGGCAATAGTCAAGAGACCCAGTACTTC. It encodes CASSEGGNSQETQYF.

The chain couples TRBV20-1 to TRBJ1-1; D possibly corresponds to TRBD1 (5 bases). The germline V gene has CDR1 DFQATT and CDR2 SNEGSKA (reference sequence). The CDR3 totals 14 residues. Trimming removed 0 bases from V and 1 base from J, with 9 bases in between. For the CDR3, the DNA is TGCAGTGCTAGAGATCCCAGGGCGAACACTGAAGCTTTCTTT. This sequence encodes CSARDPRANTEAFF.

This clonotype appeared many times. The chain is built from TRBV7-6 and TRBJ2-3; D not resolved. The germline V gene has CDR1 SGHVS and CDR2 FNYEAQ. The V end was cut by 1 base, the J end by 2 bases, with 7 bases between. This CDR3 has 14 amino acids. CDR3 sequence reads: CASSLVKSTDTQYF. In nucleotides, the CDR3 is TGTGCCAGCAGCTTAGTTAAGTCCACAGATACGCAGTATTTT.

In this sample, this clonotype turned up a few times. DNA of the CDR3: TGTGCCAGCAGCCATGCCAGGGAAACTGGGGCCAACGTCCTGACTTTC. Protein sequence: CASSHARETGANVLTF. V usage is TRBV3-1 and J usage is TRBJ2-6, with a tentative D call TRBD1 (5 bases). The V gene lost 3 bases and the J gene lost 2 bases, with 11 bases spanning the gap. The CDR3 consists of 16 residues. Germline CDR1 and CDR2: LGHDT and YNNKEL (reference sequence).

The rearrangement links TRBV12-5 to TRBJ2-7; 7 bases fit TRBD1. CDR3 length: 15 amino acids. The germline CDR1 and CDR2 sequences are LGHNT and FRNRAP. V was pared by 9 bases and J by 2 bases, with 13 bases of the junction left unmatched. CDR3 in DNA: TGTGCTAGGCGCGTCGGGACAGACCCCACCTACGAGCAGTACTTC. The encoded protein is CARRVGTDPTYEQYF.

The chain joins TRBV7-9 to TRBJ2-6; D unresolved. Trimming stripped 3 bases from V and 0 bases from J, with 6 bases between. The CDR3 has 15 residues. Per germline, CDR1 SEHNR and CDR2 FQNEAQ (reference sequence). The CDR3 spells CASSFMVSGANVLTF. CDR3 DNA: TGTGCCAGCAGCTTTATGGTCTCTGGGGCCAACGTCCTGACTTTC.

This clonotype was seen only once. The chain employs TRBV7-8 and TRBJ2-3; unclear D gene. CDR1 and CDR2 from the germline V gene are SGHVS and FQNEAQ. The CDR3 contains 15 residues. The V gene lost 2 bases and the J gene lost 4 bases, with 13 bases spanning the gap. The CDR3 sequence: CASSLLGASPDTQYF. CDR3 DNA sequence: TGTGCCAGCAGCTTACTCGGCGCCTCCCCAGATACGCAGTATTTT. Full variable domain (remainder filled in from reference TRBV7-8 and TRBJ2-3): GAGVSQSPRYKVAKRGQDVALRCDPISGHVSLFWYQQALGQGPEFLTYFQNEAQLDKSGLPSDRFFAERPEGSVSTLKIQRTQQEDSAVYLCASSLLGASPDTQYFGPGTRLTVL.

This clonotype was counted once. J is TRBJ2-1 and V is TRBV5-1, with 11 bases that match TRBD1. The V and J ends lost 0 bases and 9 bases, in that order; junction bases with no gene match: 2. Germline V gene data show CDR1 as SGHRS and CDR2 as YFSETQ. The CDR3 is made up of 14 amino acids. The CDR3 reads CASSLDGTGGEQFF. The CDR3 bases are TGCGCCAGCAGCTTGGATGGGACAGGGGGTGAGCAGTTCTTC.